The present T cell receptor (beta chain) was sequenced within a study of T cell responses to AZD1222 COVID-19 vaccine. Using immunoSEQ multiplex PCR, the repertoire was profiled, and TCRdb retains in-frame clones only, with some absent. The sample shows about 98,000 clones, 86% of them seen only once. V shed 1 base and J shed 8 bases, with 14 bases lying between them. CDR1 LGHNA and CDR2 YNFKEQ come from the germline V gene. The CDR3 is 15 residues long. The rearrangement uses TRBV4-2 and TRBJ2-2; D gene uncertain. The origin of this receptor is an adult in good health. The starting material was peripheral blood, obtained on day 0 of AZD1222 vaccination. The CDR3 reads CASSQAELGMGELFF. Written as DNA, the CDR3 is TGTGCCAGCAGCCAAGCCGAGTTGGGGATGGGGGAGCTGTTTTTT.